Following are 23 T cell receptor beta chains from one sample sequenced in a study of shared clonotypes between healthy human individuals. Sequencing used immunoSEQ multiplex PCR; TCRdb keeps in-frame clones, though not all of them. The repertoire holds some 2,000,000 clones, with 85% to 95% as singletons. Sequencing used naive CD4+ T cells sorted from blood. Indicated subset: CD45RA+ positively selected. Receptors originate from a man younger than 35 in good health.

In its sample, this clone was seen a few times. The chain is built from TRBV5-1 and TRBJ1-6; 10 bases line up with TRBD1. V was pared by 4 bases and J by 8 bases, with 6 bases of the junction left unmatched. The CDR3 totals 15 residues. Germline V gene lookup returns CDR1 SGHRS and CDR2 YFSETQ. The CDR3 spells CASSLRTGGDSPLHF. CDR3 nucleotide sequence: TGCGCCAGCAGCCTAAGGACAGGGGGAGATTCACCCCTCCACTTT.

The chain is built from TRBV4-3 and TRBJ2-1, with 15 bases identical to TRBD2. The CDR3 consists of 18 residues. V lost 1 base and J lost 6; bases outside the gene matches: 7. The germline gives CDR1 LGHNA, CDR2 YSLEER. CDR3 DNA: TGCGCCAGCAGCCAAGCGGGACTAGCGGGAGGAGGGGGCAATGAGCAGTTCTTC. As protein: CASSQAGLAGGGGNEQFF.

This chain links TRBV29-1 with TRBJ2-1, with TRBD2 matching 10 bases. With 6 bases clipped from V and 6 bases from J, the junction kept 8 bases outside the gene matches. Per germline, CDR1 SQVTM and CDR2 ANQGSEA. The CDR3 spans 14 residues. CDR3 amino acids: CSVRGTSATNEQFF. The DNA for the CDR3 is TGCAGCGTGCGTGGGACTAGCGCGACCAATGAGCAGTTCTTC.

The chain links TRBV15 to TRBJ1-2, with D hard to call. The CDR3 is 13 residues long. The germline gives CDR1 LNHNV, CDR2 YYDKDF (reference sequence). Trimming took 4 bases from V and 8 from J, leaving 14 bases between them. The CDR3 sequence is CATSMGAPLGYTF. CDR3 DNA sequence: TGTGCCACCAGCATGGGCGCTCCCTTGGGCTACACCTTC.

The chain is built from TRBV18 and TRBJ2-3; a weak D match, TRBD2 (6 bases). V lost 5 bases, J lost 0 bases, and 12 bases lay in between. Germline V CDR1 and CDR2: KGHSH, LQKENI. The CDR3 contains 15 residues. The CDR3 bases are TGTGCCAGCTCATTCCGCGGGACTAGCACAGATACGCAGTATTTT. It translates to CASSFRGTSTDTQYF.

V is TRBV28 and J is TRBJ1-4; D is uncertain. V was pared by 5 bases and J by 4 bases, with 8 bases between. Germline V gene data show CDR1 as MDHEN and CDR2 as SYDVKM. The CDR3 is 13 amino acids. The CDR3 coding sequence is TGTGCCAGCAGTGACATACTTAATGAAAAACTGTTTTTT. Translating it yields CASSDILNEKLFF. Looking up the rest from reference TRBV28 and TRBJ1-4 gives the full variable domain: DVKVTQSSRYLVKRTGEKVFLECVQDMDHENMFWYRQDPGLGLRLIYFSYDVKMKEKGDIPEGYSVSREKKERFSLILESASTNQTSMYLCASSDILNEKLFFGSGTQLSVL.

The chain recombines TRBV30 with TRBJ2-7; 8 positions agree with TRBD1. V lost 5 bases, J lost 0 bases, and 9 bases stayed unmatched. Germline assignment: CDR1 GTSNPN and CDR2 SVGIG (reference sequence). CDR3 length: 15 amino acids. This CDR3 is CAWDRQGAPSYEQYF. CDR3 sequence (DNA): TGTGCCTGGGACCGGCAGGGGGCCCCCTCCTACGAGCAGTACTTC.

This sequence joins TRBV2 and TRBJ2-7, with a tentative D call TRBD2 (5 bases). CDR3 length: 15 amino acids. Trimming stripped 5 bases from V and 3 bases from J, with 17 bases between. Germline V gene sequence: CDR1 SNHLY, CDR2 FYNNEI. DNA of the CDR3: TGTGCCAGCAGTAAAGAGGGTGGTCAGCTCTACGAGCAGTACTTC. This sequence encodes CASSKEGGQLYEQYF.

This chain connects TRBV4-2 to TRBJ1-3; D perhaps matches TRBD1 (6 bases). This CDR3 is 15 amino acids long. V lost 0 bases and J 0 bases, leaving 6 bases between the germline ends. Germline V gives CDR1 LGHNA, CDR2 YNFKEQ. In DNA form, the CDR3 reads TGTGCCAGCAGCCAAGAGGACAGCTCTGGAAACACCATATATTTT. It yields the protein CASSQEDSSGNTIYF.

This chain uses TRBV7-9 with TRBJ2-1, with 7 bases matching TRBD2. Germline V CDR1 and CDR2: SEHNR, FQNEAQ (reference sequence). This CDR3 is 18 amino acids long. The J segment lost 6 bases and the V segment lost 2 bases, leaving 16 bases of the junction unmatched. CDR3 nucleotide sequence: TGTGCCAGCAGCTTAACGCTGTTTGTGTCTAGCGGATCCAATGAGCAGTTCTTC. It yields the protein CASSLTLFVSSGSNEQFF.

The chain recombines TRBV11-3 with TRBJ2-2; a possible D gene is TRBD1 (6 bases). This CDR3 spans 17 amino acids. V was trimmed by 2 bases and J by 2 bases, leaving 15 bases between them. CDR1 and CDR2 (germline): SGHNT, YENEEA. CDR3 nucleotides: TGTGCCAGCAGCTTACAGATCGGGACACCTAACACCGGGGAGCTGTTTTTT. Translated, it gives CASSLQIGTPNTGELFF. Based on the CDR3 plus reference TRBV11-3 and TRBJ2-2, the full variable domain is EAGVVQSPRYKIIEKKQPVAFWCNPISGHNTLYWYLQNLGQGPELLIRYENEEAVDDSQLPKDRFSAERLKGVDSTLKIQPAELGDSAVYLCASSLQIGTPNTGELFFGEGSRLTVL.

The chain is built from TRBV4-1 and TRBJ1-3; no clear D. Germline-derived CDR1 and CDR2 are MGHRA and YSYEKL. The CDR3 has 18 residues. Trimming stripped 1 base from V and 3 bases from J, with 19 bases between. The CDR3 sequence: CASSQGPYPPLSGNTIYF. The DNA of the CDR3 is TGCGCCAGCAGCCAAGGACCCTACCCACCCTTGAGTGGAAACACCATATATTTT.

The V call is TRBV9, the J call TRBJ2-1, with 8 bases fitting TRBD2. From germline, CDR1 is SGDLS and CDR2 YYNGEE. This CDR3 has 17 amino acids. J lost 1 base, V lost 4 bases, and 10 bases had no gene match. The CDR3, as DNA: TGTGCCAGCAGCCCAAGGACTAGCACGATGTCCTACAATGAGCAGTTCTTC. It encodes CASSPRTSTMSYNEQFF.

The rearrangement uses TRBV2 and TRBJ2-5; TRBD2 might be the D (6 bases). CDR1 and CDR2 (germline): SNHLY, FYNNEI. The length of the CDR3 is 15 residues. V was pared by 6 bases and J by 3 bases, with 17 bases between. The CDR3 loop reads CASRGRGLEEETQYF. Written as DNA, the CDR3 is TGTGCCAGCAGAGGACGGGGGTTGGAGGAAGAGACCCAGTACTTC. The whole variable domain, filled in from reference TRBV2 and TRBJ2-5, reads EPEVTQTPSHQVTQMGQEVILRCVPISNHLYFYWYRQILGQKVEFLVSFYNNEISEKSEIFDDQFSVERPDGSNFTLKIRSTKLEDSAMYFCASRGRGLEEETQYFGPGTRLLVL.

V gene TRBV18 combines with J gene TRBJ1-4; D is unclear. The germline V and J ends were trimmed by 4 bases and 2 bases, with 20 bases remaining between them. Germline CDR1 reads KGHSH; CDR2 reads LQKENI. The CDR3 has 18 amino acids. DNA for the CDR3: TGTGCCAGCTCACGCCTACGACACCATGGGATTACTAATGAAAAACTGTTTTTT. This translates into CASSRLRHHGITNEKLFF.

This chain links TRBV6-5 with TRBJ1-4, with a tentative D call TRBD1 (6 bases). This CDR3 comprises 15 residues. V was shortened by 3 bases and J by 10 bases, with 18 bases between the two germline ends. Germline V gene lookup returns CDR1 MNHEY and CDR2 SVGAGI. This CDR3 is CASSYFGAGEGKLFF. The CDR3 nucleotides read TGTGCCAGCAGTTATTTCGGGGCAGGGGAGGGAAAACTGTTTTTT.

This chain links TRBV11-3 with TRBJ2-6, with 12 bases that match TRBD1. J lost 4 bases, V lost 5 bases, and 6 bases had no gene match. The CDR3 consists of 17 residues. The germline gives CDR1 SGHNT, CDR2 YENEEA. Here the CDR3 DNA reads TGTGCCAGCAGCACGGGACAGGGGGCTCCCGGGGCCAACGTCCTGACTTTC. As protein: CASSTGQGAPGANVLTF.

J is TRBJ1-2 and V is TRBV5-1; no firm D call. The length of the CDR3 is 13 residues. V lost 0 bases and J 7 bases, leaving 10 bases between the germline ends. Germline V gene data show CDR1 as SGHRS and CDR2 as YFSETQ. CDR3 residues: CASSLERGPGYTF. The CDR3, as DNA: TGCGCCAGCAGCTTGGAACGAGGGCCTGGCTACACCTTC.

V and J are TRBV7-3 and TRBJ1-1, with TRBD1 matching 9 bases. V lost 1 base to trimming and J lost 0 bases; unmatched junction nucleotides: 3. Germline lookup yields CDR1 SGHTA and CDR2 FQGTGA. CDR3 length: 16 residues. The CDR3 nucleotides read TGTGCCAGCAGCTTAAGAGGGACAGGGTTGAACACTGAAGCTTTCTTT. Residues: CASSLRGTGLNTEAFF.

In its sample, this clone was seen once. The rearrangement uses TRBV27 and TRBJ2-1, with 10 nucleotides matching TRBD2. Germline V gives CDR1 MNHEY, CDR2 SMNVEV (reference sequence). J lost 0 bases, V lost 6 bases, and 5 bases had no gene match. The CDR3 runs 16 residues. CDR3 protein: CASSRTSGASYNEQFF. The DNA for the CDR3 is TGTGCCAGCAGCCGAACTAGCGGGGCCTCCTACAATGAGCAGTTCTTC.

The chain couples TRBV7-9 to TRBJ1-2, with unresolved D. V lost 2 bases and J lost 2, with 6 bases in between. The CDR3 runs to 13 residues. CDR1 and CDR2 (germline): SEHNR, FQNEAQ (reference sequence). CDR3: CASSLTDNYGYTF. DNA for the CDR3: TGTGCCAGCAGCTTAACAGACAACTATGGCTACACCTTC.

This rearrangement joins TRBV5-6 to TRBJ2-1, with 8 bases fitting TRBD2. Trimming cost V 0 bases and J 9 bases; bases outside gene matches: 8. Germline V lookup: CDR1 SGHDT, CDR2 YYEEEE. The CDR3 loop spans 15 amino acids. The CDR3 protein is CASSLVGLGRAEQFF. As DNA, the CDR3 is TGTGCCAGCAGCTTGGTGGGACTAGGGAGGGCTGAGCAGTTCTTC.

As to this clone: Different DNA sequences within this sample yield the same CDR3. The chain uses TRBV15 and TRBJ2-1; D uncertain. The ends were cut back, 0 bases at V and 0 bases at J, with 6 bases in the middle. Per the germline V gene, CDR1 is LNHNV and CDR2 is YYDKDF (reference sequence). CDR3 length: 15 amino acids. The chain's CDR3 is CATSRDPSSYNEQFF. The CDR3 DNA follows: TGTGCCACCAGCAGAGATCCGAGCTCCTACAATGAGCAGTTCTTC.